A selection of T cell receptor beta chains follows, all from one sample in a study of blood T cell repertoires in COVID-19. The repertoire was sequenced with immunoSEQ multiplex PCR; TCRdb's copy has only in-frame clones and lacks some. The sample includes about 59,000 clones, 81% of them seen just once. Specimen: peripheral blood. These receptors were taken from a woman of 80 years or more with active or convalescent COVID-19. The CDR3 runs from the conserved cysteine through the conserved F or W. Only part of the rows carry a size: once, few, many, or a class if the clone is expanded.

cdr3_aa v_call clone_size
CASSFACQAAPNGYTF TRBV11-3 once
CATRGGAGYTF TRBV6-5 NA
CASSLSHMDYGYTF TRBV5-4 NA
CASSLVENLSNQPQHF TRBV7-2 once
CASRALAGGETQYF TRBV6-5 once
CASSLAQSTARGSPLHF TRBV7-8 NA
CASSYGRGTYEQYF TRBV6-6 NA
CASSYQTGLNQPQHF TRBV2 once
CASSHRGSGELFF TRBV3-1/TRBV3-2 NA
CASSLGAGGNTEAFF TRBV5-1 NA
CASSLSQQSGGYTF TRBV28 NA
CASSESSGGPTNTQYF TRBV7-9 NA
CASSFGGGISNQPQHF TRBV28 NA
CASSPPGEVANTEAFF TRBV28 NA
CASSRDSFSGANVLTF TRBV11-2 NA
CASSLSGGADTGELFF TRBV5-1 NA
CASMEGQTTDTQYF TRBV5-1 NA
CASPRTGVRPDTQYF TRBV19 once
CASSPSTGSTQYF TRBV7-7 NA
CASSYSSRGHEQYF TRBV6-2/TRBV6-3 NA
CASSRLQGAADEKLFF TRBV28 few
CASSQVAGGPLHF TRBV4-3 NA
CASSLASGNSPLHF TRBV5-6 NA
CASRELGQGNGEKLFF TRBV7-9 NA
CASSGTGLYQPQHF TRBV7-8 NA
CATSGLAGGKGADTQYF TRBV24-1 NA
CASSPPQGRNEQFF TRBV6-2/TRBV6-3 NA
CASSPTGNYGYTF TRBV7-6 NA
CASSDDYGYTF TRBV6-1 NA
CASSPTGLTANYGYTF TRBV7-2 NA
CATSDSSWASGAYNEQFF TRBV24-1 NA